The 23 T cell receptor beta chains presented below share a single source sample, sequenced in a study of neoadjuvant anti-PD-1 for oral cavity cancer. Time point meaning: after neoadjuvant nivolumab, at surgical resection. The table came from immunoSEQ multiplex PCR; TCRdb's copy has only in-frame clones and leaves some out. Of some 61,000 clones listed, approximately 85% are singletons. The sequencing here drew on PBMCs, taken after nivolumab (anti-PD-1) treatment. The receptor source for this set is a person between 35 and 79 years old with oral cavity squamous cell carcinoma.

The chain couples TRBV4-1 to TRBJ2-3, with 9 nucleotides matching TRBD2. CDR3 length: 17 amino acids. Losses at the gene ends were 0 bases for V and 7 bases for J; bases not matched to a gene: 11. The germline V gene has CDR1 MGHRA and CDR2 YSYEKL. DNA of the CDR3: TGCGCCAGCAGCCAAGATAGCGGTAGCGGGAGTCCATATACGCAGTATTTT. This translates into CASSQDSGSGSPYTQYF.

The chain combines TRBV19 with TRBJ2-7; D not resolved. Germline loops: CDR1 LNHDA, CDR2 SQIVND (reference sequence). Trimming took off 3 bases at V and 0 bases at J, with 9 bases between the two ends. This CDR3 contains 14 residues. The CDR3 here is CASSIDWSSYEQYF. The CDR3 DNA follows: TGTGCCAGTAGTATCGACTGGAGCTCCTACGAGCAGTACTTC.

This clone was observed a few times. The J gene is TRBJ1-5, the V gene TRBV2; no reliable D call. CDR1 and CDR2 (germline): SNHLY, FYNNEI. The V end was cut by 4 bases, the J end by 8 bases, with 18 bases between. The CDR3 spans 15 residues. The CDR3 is CASSVMGGGIEPQHF. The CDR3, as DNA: TGTGCCAGCAGTGTGATGGGAGGAGGTATAGAGCCCCAGCATTTT.

The CDR3 region has the DNA TGTGCCAGCTCACCACGTGTGGCGGATCCTTCCTACAATGAGCAGTTCTTC. Its translation: CASSPRVADPSYNEQFF. The chain has TRBV18 and TRBJ2-1; no reliable D call. V lost 1 base, J lost 1 base, and 14 bases lay in between. CDR1 and CDR2 from the germline V gene are KGHSH and LQKENI. The CDR3 totals 17 residues.

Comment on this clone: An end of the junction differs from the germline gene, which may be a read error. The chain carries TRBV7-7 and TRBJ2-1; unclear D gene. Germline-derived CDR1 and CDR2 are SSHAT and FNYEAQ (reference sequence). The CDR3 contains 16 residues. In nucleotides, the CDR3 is TGTGCTAGCAGCTTAGATCAGGTTCCCCCTAACAATGAGCAGTTCTTC. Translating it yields CASSLDQVPPNNEQFF.

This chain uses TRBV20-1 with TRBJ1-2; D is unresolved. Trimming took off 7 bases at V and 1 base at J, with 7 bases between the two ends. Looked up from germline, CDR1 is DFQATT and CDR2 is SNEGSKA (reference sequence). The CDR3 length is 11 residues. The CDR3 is CSEASNYGYTF. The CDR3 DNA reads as TGCAGTGAGGCCAGTAACTATGGCTACACCTTC.

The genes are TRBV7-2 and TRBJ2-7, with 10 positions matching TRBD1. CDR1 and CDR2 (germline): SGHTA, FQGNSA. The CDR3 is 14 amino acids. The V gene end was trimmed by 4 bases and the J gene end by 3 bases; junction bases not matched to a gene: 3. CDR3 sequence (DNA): TGTGCCAGCAGCTGGGGGGACAGGGGCTACGAGCAGTACTTC. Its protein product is CASSWGDRGYEQYF. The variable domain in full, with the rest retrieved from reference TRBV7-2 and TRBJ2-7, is GAGVSQSPSNKVTEKGKDVELRCDPISGHTALYWYRQSLGQGLEFLIYFQGNSAPDKSGLPSDRFSAERTGGSVSTLTIQRTQQEDSAVYLCASSWGDRGYEQYFGPGTRLTVT.

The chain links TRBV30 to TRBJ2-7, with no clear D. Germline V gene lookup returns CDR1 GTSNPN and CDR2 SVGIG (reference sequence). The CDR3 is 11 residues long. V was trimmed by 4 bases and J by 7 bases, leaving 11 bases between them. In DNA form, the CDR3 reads TGTGCCTGGACGAAGTCAAGTGAGCAGTACTTC. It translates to CAWTKSSEQYF.

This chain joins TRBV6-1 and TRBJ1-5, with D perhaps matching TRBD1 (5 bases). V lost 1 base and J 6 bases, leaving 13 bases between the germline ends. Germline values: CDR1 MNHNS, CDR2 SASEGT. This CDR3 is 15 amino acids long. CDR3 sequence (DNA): TGTGCCAGCAGTGAAGAGTGGGTCAGGGTTCAGCCCCAGCATTTT. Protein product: CASSEEWVRVQPQHF.

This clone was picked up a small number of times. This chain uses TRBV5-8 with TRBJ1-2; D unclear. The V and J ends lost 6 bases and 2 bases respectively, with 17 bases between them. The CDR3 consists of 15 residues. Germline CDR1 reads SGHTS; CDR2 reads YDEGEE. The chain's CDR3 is CASNLRRGFNYGYTF. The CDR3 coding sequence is TGTGCCAGCAACTTACGGCGGGGATTCAACTATGGCTACACCTTC.

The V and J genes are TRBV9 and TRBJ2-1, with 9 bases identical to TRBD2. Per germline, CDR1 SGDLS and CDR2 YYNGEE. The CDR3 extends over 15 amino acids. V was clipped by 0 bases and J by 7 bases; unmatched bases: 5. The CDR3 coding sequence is TGTGCCAGCAGCGTAGCACTAGCGGGTCAAAATGAGCAGTTCTTC. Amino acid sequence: CASSVALAGQNEQFF. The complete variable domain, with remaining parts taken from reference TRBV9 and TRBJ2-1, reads DSGVTQTPKHLITATGQRVTLRCSPRSGDLSVYWYQQSLDQGLQFLIQYYNGEERAKGNILERFSAQQFPDLHSELNLSSLELGDSALYFCASSVALAGQNEQFFGPGTRLTVL.

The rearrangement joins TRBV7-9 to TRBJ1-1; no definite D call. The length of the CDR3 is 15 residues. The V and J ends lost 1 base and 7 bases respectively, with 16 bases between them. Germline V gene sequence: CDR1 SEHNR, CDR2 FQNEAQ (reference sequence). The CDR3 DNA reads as TGTGCCAGCAGCTTAGGAGTCGGCTACCTCCTTGAAGCTTTCTTT. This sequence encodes CASSLGVGYLLEAFF. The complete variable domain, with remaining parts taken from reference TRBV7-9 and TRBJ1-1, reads DTGVSQNPRHKITKRGQNVTFRCDPISEHNRLYWYRQTLGQGPEFLTYFQNEAQLEKSRLLSDRFSAERPKGSFSTLEIQRTEQGDSAMYLCASSLGVGYLLEAFFGQGTRLTVV.

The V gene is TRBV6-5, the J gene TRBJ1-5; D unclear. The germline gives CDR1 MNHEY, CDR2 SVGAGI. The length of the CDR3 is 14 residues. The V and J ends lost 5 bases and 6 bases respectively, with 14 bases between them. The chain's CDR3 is CASSRVLNSQPQHF. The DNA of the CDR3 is TGTGCCAGCAGTCGGGTCCTCAACTCTCAGCCCCAGCATTTT.

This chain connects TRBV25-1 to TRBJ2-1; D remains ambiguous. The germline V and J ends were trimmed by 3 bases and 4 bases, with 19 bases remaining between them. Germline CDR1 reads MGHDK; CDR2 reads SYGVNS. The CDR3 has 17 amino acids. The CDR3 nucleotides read TGTGCCAGCAGTGATCGCTCAGAGATCTTCGTTTACAATGAGCAGTTCTTC. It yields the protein CASSDRSEIFVYNEQFF.

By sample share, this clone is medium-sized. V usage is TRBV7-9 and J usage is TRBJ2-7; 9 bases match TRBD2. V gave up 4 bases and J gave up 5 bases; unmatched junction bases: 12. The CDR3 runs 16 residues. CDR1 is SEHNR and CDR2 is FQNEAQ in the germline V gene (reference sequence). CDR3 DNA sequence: TGTGCCAGCAGCTCCCTTGAGGCGGGAGGGAGGGACGAGCAGTACTTC. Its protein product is CASSSLEAGGRDEQYF.

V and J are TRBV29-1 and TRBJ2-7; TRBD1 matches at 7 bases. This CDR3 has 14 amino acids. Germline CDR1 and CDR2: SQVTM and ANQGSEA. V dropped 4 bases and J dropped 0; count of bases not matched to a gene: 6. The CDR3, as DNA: TGCAGCGTTGTTCCGGACAGGCTCTCCTACGAGCAGTACTTC. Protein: CSVVPDRLSYEQYF.

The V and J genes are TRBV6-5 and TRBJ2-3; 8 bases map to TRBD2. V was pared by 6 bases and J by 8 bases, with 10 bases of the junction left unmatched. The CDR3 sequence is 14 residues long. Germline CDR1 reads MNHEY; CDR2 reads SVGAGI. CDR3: CASRPGLVLGTQYF. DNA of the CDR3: TGTGCCAGCAGACCGGGACTAGTGTTGGGTACGCAGTATTTT.

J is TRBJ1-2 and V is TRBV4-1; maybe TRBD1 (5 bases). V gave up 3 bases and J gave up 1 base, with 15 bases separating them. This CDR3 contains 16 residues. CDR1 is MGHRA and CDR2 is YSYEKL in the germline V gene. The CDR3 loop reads CASSQEGPQVNYGYTF. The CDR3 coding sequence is TGCGCCAGCAGCCAGGAGGGACCTCAAGTTAACTATGGCTACACCTTC.

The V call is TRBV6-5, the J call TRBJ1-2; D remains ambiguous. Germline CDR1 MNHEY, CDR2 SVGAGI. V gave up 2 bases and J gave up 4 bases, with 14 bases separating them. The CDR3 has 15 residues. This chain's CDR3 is CASSYDYGSSYGYTF. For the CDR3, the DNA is TGTGCCAGCAGTTACGACTACGGGAGCTCCTATGGCTACACCTTC.

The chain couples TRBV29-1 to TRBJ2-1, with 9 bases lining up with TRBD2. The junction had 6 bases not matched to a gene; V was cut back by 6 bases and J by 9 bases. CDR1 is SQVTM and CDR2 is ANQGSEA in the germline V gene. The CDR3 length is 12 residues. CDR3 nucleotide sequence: TGCAGCGTCTCCAGCGGGAGGTTTGAGCAGTTCTTC. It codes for CSVSSGRFEQFF.

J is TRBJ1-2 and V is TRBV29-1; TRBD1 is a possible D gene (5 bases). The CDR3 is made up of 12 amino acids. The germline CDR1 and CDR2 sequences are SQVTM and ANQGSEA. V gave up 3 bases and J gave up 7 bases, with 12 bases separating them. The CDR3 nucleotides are TGCAGCGTTGACTTCTGGGGCAGTGGCTACACCTTC. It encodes CSVDFWGSGYTF.

CDR3 region: CASSQSGPTEAFF. DNA of the CDR3: TGTGCCAGCAGCCAATCGGGACCCACTGAAGCTTTCTTT. The V gene is TRBV4-2, the J gene TRBJ1-1; a possible D gene is TRBD1 (5 bases). Trimming stripped 2 bases from V and 4 bases from J, with 8 bases between. The CDR3 totals 13 residues. Germline V gene sequence: CDR1 LGHNA, CDR2 YNFKEQ.

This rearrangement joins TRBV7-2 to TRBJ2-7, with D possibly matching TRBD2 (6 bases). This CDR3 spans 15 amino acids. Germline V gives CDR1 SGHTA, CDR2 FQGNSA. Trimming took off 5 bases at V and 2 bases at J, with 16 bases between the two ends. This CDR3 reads CASSPPPGLPYEQYF. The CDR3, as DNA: TGTGCCAGCAGCCCCCCACCGGGACTCCCCTACGAGCAGTACTTC.